This T cell receptor beta chain was profiled in a study of radiation and T cells in renal cell carcinoma. The table came from immunoSEQ multiplex PCR; TCRdb's copy has only in-frame clones and leaves some out. The data show 150,000 to 200,000 clones, with around 90% seen just once and about 11% held by the top ten. The time point denotes: blood 4 weeks post-SBRT, at nephrectomy. The treatment here: 15 Gy SBRT to primary tumor, nephrectomy 4 weeks later. This renal cell carcinoma was of the clear cell type. V lost 4 bases and J lost 5, with 22 bases in between. The CDR3 runs 16 residues. The V gene's germline CDR1 is SGHDT and CDR2 YYEEEE.

This material consisted of blood, taken from a patient whose treatment included radiotherapy and nephrectomy. The receptor's source is a woman aged 50 to 60 with renal cell carcinoma. This rearrangement joins TRBV5-6 to TRBJ2-7; maybe TRBD1 (5 bases). The CDR3 spells CASSRSQITGHHEQYF. The DNA for the CDR3 is TGTGCCAGCAGCCGCTCACAAATTACAGGTCACCACGAGCAGTACTTC.